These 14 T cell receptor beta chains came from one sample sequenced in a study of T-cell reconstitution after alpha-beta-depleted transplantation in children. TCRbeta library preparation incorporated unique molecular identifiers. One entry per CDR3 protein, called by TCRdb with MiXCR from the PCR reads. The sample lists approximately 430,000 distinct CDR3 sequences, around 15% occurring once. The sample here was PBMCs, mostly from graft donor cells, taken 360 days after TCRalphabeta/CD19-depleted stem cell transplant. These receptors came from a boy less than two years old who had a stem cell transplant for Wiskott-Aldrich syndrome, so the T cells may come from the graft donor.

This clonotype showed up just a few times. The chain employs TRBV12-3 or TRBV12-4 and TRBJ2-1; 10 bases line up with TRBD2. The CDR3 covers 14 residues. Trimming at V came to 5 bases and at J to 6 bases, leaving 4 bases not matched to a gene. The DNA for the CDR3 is TGTGCCAGCAGTCAGCGGGAGGGTTCCAATGAGCAGTTCTTC. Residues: CASSQREGSNEQFF.

The CDR3 spells CSVLDRRDYGYTF. The CDR3 bases are TGCAGCGTTCTTGACAGGCGGGACTATGGCTACACCTTC. The chain couples TRBV29-1 to TRBJ1-2, with a tentative D call TRBD1 (6 bases). Germline V gene data show CDR1 as SQVTM and CDR2 as ANQGSEA. V lost 5 bases and J lost 3, with 13 bases in between. This CDR3 has 13 amino acids.

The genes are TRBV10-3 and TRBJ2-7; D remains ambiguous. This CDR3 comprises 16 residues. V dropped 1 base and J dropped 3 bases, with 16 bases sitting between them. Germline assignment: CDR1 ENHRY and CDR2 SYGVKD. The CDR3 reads CAISEYPTKLLYEQYF. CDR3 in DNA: TGTGCCATCAGTGAGTATCCCACAAAACTCCTCTACGAGCAGTACTTC.

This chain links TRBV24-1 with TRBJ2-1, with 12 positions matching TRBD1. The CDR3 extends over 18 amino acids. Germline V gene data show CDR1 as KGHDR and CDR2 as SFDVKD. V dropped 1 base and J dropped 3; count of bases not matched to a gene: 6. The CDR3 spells CATSDFPGTGGNYNEQFF. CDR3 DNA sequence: TGTGCCACCAGTGATTTCCCCGGGACAGGGGGCAACTACAATGAGCAGTTCTTC.

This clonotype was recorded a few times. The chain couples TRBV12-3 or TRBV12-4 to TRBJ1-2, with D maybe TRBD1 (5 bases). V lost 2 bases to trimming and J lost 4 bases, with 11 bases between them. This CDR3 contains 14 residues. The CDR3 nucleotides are TGTGCCAGCAGTTTAAACAGGCCTCTCTATGGCTACACCTTC. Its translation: CASSLNRPLYGYTF.

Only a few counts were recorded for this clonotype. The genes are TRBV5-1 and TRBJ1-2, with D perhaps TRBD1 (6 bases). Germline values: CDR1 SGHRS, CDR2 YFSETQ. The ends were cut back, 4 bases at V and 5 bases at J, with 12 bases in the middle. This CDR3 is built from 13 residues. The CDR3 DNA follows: TGCGCCAGCAGCGTGGACAGCTTGTATGGCTACACCTTC. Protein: CASSVDSLYGYTF.

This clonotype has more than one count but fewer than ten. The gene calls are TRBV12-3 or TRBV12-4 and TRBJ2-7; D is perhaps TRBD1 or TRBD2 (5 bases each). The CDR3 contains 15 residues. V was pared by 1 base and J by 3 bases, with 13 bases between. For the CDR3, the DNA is TGTGCCAGCAGTTTAGTCCCGGGACCCCTCTACGAGCAGTACTTC. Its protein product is CASSLVPGPLYEQYF.

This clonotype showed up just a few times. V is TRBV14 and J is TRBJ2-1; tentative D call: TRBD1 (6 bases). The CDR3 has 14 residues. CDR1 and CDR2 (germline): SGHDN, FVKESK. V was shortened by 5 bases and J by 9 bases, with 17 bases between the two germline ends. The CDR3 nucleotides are TGTGCCAGCAGCGGGCCGGGGCTGACAGGTGAGCAGTTCTTC. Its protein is CASSGPGLTGEQFF.

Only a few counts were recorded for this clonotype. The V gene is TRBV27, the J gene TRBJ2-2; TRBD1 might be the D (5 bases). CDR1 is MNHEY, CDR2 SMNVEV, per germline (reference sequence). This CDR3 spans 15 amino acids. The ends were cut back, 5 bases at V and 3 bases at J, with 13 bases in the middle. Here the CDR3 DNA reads TGTGCCAGCAGTAAGGATCTCAGGGACACCGGGGAGCTGTTTTTT. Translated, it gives CASSKDLRDTGELFF.

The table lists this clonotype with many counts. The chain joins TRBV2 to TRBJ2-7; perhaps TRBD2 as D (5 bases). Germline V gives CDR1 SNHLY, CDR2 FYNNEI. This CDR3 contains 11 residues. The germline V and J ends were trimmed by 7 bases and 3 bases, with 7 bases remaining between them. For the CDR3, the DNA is TGTGCCAGCATGGAGGACTACGAGCAGTACTTC. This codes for CASMEDYEQYF.

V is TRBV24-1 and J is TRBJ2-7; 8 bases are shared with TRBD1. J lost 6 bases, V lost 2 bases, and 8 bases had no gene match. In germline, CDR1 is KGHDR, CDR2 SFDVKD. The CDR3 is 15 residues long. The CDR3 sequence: CATSDSGTGLGEQYF. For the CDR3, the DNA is TGTGCCACCAGTGATTCCGGGACAGGACTCGGCGAGCAGTACTTC.

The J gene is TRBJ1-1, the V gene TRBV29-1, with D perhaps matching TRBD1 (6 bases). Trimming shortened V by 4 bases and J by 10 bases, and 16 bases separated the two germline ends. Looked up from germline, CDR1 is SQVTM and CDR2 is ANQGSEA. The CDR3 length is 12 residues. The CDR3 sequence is CSVGRGTLGAFF. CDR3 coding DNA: TGCAGCGTTGGGAGGGGGACTCTTGGAGCTTTCTTT.

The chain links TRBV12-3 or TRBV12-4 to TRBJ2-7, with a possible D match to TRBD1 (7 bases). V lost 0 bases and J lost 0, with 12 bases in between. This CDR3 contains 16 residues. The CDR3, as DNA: TGTGCCAGCAGTTTAGCCGCGGGACAGTTCTCCTACGAGCAGTACTTC. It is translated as CASSLAAGQFSYEQYF.

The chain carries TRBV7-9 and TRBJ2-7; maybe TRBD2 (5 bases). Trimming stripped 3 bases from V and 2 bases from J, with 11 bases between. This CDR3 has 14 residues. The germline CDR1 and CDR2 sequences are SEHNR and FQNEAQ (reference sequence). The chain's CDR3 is CASSFSEGAYEQYF. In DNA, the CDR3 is TGTGCCAGCAGCTTCTCCGAGGGTGCCTACGAGCAGTACTTC.